Following are 21 T cell receptor beta chains from one sample sequenced in a study of CD8+ T cells in alopecia areata (dated by TCRdb to about 2018). The time point label of this sample denotes: baseline before oral tofacitinib. Library prep was done by the immunoSEQ multiplex PCR assay. To provide template for TCR sequencing, every sample had RNA extracted and reverse transcribed into cDNA. In TCRdb, the immuneACCESS table is reduced to in-frame sequences with V and J assigned. These tables do not hold every clone; where another copy was compared, an unresolved V gene accounts for under half, and the others remain unexplained. Present in this sample are about 190,000 clones, around 60% of which were seen just once. Clones ranked in the top ten supply about 14% of the sample. Source: CD4+ T cells sorted from blood, taken at week 0. Receptors were obtained from a human donor with alopecia areata.

The chain couples TRBV7-2 to TRBJ2-7; D may be TRBD1 (6 bases). V was cut by 1 base and J by 4 bases, with 14 bases left in between. The CDR3 loop spans 15 amino acids. Germline CDR1 reads SGHTA; CDR2 reads FQGNSA. The CDR3 sequence is CASSLGSGQRYEQYF. In DNA, the CDR3 is TGTGCCAGCAGCTTAGGGAGCGGACAGAGGTACGAGCAGTACTTC.

The chain links TRBV15 to TRBJ2-6; D gene unclear. The CDR3 covers 15 residues. Germline CDR1 LNHNV, CDR2 YYDKDF (reference sequence). Trimming shortened V by 3 bases and J by 0 bases, and 6 bases separated the two germline ends. CDR3 sequence reads: CATSRADSGANVLTF. In DNA form, the CDR3 reads TGTGCCACCAGCAGGGCAGACTCTGGGGCCAACGTCCTGACTTTC.

A note on this clone: At one of its ends the junction is not consistent with the germline gene, which may arise from a read error. The J gene is TRBJ2-5, the V gene TRBV7-7; D tentatively reads TRBD1 or TRBD2 (6 bases each). The CDR3 is 15 amino acids. From germline, CDR1 is SSHAT and CDR2 FNYEAQ (reference sequence). CDR3 in amino acids: CASSLGGTNGETQYF. CDR3 sequence (DNA): TGTGCTAGCAGCTTAGGCGGGACAAACGGAGAGACCCAGTACTTC.

In this sample, this clone turned up a few times. The gene calls are TRBV29-1 and TRBJ2-5, with D possibly being TRBD1 or TRBD2 (6 bases each). The V gene's germline CDR1 is SQVTM and CDR2 ANQGSEA. The germline V and J ends were trimmed by 4 bases and 5 bases, with 17 bases remaining between them. The CDR3 length is 14 residues. The CDR3 DNA reads as TGCAGCGTTGCCGTAGGGGGGTCCGGGGAGACCCAGTACTTC. As protein: CSVAVGGSGETQYF.

This clone has just a few counts. This chain connects TRBV15 to TRBJ2-7; maybe TRBD2 (5 bases). V dropped 0 bases and J dropped 9 bases, with 18 bases sitting between them. CDR1 is LNHNV and CDR2 is YYDKDF in the germline V gene (reference sequence). There are 15 residues in the CDR3. The CDR3 DNA follows: TGTGCCACCAGCAGAGATCGGAACAGCCTTCGGGGGCAGTACTTC. Its protein product is CATSRDRNSLRGQYF.

The genes are TRBV30 and TRBJ2-2, with D unclear. From germline, CDR1 is GTSNPN and CDR2 SVGIG (reference sequence). V dropped 0 bases and J dropped 8 bases, with 13 bases sitting between them. This CDR3 has 14 amino acids. The CDR3 region has the DNA TGTGCCTGGAGTGTATTCCGTGGTGGTGGGGAGCTGTTTTTT. Protein product: CAWSVFRGGGELFF. The variable domain in full, with the rest retrieved from reference TRBV30 and TRBJ2-2, is SQTIHQWPATLVQPVGSPLSLECTVEGTSNPNLYWYRQAAGRGLQLLFYSVGIGQISSEVPQNLSASRPQDRQFILSSKKLLLSDSGFYLCAWSVFRGGGELFFGEGSRLTVL.

This sequence joins TRBV11-2 and TRBJ1-6; D not certain. CDR1 SGHAT and CDR2 FQNNGV come from the germline V gene. This CDR3 is 13 amino acids long. Trimming took off 6 bases at V and 7 bases at J, with 10 bases between the two ends. The CDR3 DNA follows: TGTGCCAGCAGAGCGTTGGGCAATTCACCCCTCCACTTT. Its protein is CASRALGNSPLHF.

Regarding this clone: An end of the junction does not agree with germline; a read error may underlie this. This chain joins TRBV4-1 and TRBJ1-2; D gene uncertain. Germline CDR1 reads MGHRA; CDR2 reads YSYEKL. The CDR3 contains 11 residues. The CDR3, as DNA: TGTGCCAGCAGCCAAGAGGGCGGCTACACCTTC. It is translated as CASSQEGGYTF.

The rearrangement links TRBV7-2 to TRBJ2-5; 7 nucleotides match TRBD2. Trimming at V came to 5 bases and at J to 1 base, leaving 7 bases not matched to a gene. In germline, CDR1 is SGHTA, CDR2 FQGNSA. The CDR3 covers 15 residues. CDR3 in amino acids: CTSSINSGAQETQYF. The CDR3 DNA follows: TGTACCAGCAGCATCAACAGCGGGGCCCAAGAGACCCAGTACTTC.

The V call is TRBV29-1, the J call TRBJ2-3, with D unresolved. From germline, CDR1 is SQVTM and CDR2 ANQGSEA. The V end was cut by 2 bases, the J end by 2 bases, with 8 bases between. There are 13 residues in the CDR3. Here the CDR3 DNA reads TGCAGCGTTGAAATCAGATTCACAGATACGCAGTATTTT. This encodes CSVEIRFTDTQYF.

This clone appeared a few times. The chain couples TRBV7-9 to TRBJ1-3, with TRBD1 matching over 7 bases. J was trimmed by 0 bases and V by 5 bases; bases with no gene match: 7. Germline lookup yields CDR1 SEHNR and CDR2 FQNEAQ (reference sequence). The CDR3 has 16 amino acids. CDR3 coding DNA: TGTGCCAGCAGCGCTCCCGGGACAGACTCTGGAAACACCATATATTTT. Its protein is CASSAPGTDSGNTIYF. Full variable domain (rest looked up from reference TRBV7-9 and TRBJ1-3): DTGVSQNPRHKITKRGQNVTFRCDPISEHNRLYWYRQTLGQGPEFLTYFQNEAQLEKSRLLSDRFSAERPKGSFSTLEIQRTEQGDSAMYLCASSAPGTDSGNTIYFGEGSWLTVV.

The CDR3 nucleotides read TGTGCCAGCAGCGTAGGACGGGCAAACACTGAAGCTTTCTTT. As protein: CASSVGRANTEAFF. The chain joins TRBV9 to TRBJ1-1, with D uncertain. In germline, CDR1 is SGDLS, CDR2 YYNGEE. The CDR3 sequence is 14 residues long. V was pared by 0 bases and J by 2 bases, with 8 bases between. Using reference TRBV9 and TRBJ1-1 for the parts outside the CDR3, the full variable domain is DSGVTQTPKHLITATGQRVTLRCSPRSGDLSVYWYQQSLDQGLQFLIQYYNGEERAKGNILERFSAQQFPDLHSELNLSSLELGDSALYFCASSVGRANTEAFFGQGTRLTVV.

This clone was observed once. The chain recombines TRBV15 with TRBJ2-3; D might be TRBD1 or TRBD2, each matching 5 bases. Trimming shortened V by 1 base and J by 2 bases, and 7 bases separated the two germline ends. Germline values: CDR1 LNHNV, CDR2 YYDKDF (reference sequence). The CDR3 has 14 residues. The CDR3 DNA follows: TGTGCCACCAGCAGAGGAGGGGTCACAGATACGCAGTATTTT. It encodes CATSRGGVTDTQYF.

This clone was counted between two and nine times. The chain carries TRBV7-2 and TRBJ1-2; the match to TRBD1 covers 10 bases. Germline-derived CDR1 and CDR2 are SGHTA and FQGNSA. This CDR3 has 14 residues. Germline trimming cut 4 bases from V and 8 bases from J; bases unmatched to any gene: 7. CDR3 nucleotide sequence: TGTGCCAGCAGCTCCGACAGGGGGCAGGGGGGCTACACCTTC. Translation: CASSSDRGQGGYTF.

The count of this clone is one. The chain has TRBV6-1 and TRBJ1-1; 9 bases align to TRBD1. This CDR3 region has 15 residues. Looked up from germline, CDR1 is MNHNS and CDR2 is SASEGT. The V and J ends lost 5 bases and 4 bases, in that order; junction bases with no gene match: 8. CDR3 region: CASSTQGAGGTEAFF. For the CDR3, the DNA is TGTGCCAGCAGTACACAGGGGGCGGGGGGCACTGAAGCTTTCTTT.

This chain uses TRBV5-1 with TRBJ2-2; D is possibly TRBD2 (5 bases). Deletions cut 9 bases from V and 5 bases from J, with 17 bases between. Germline values: CDR1 SGHRS, CDR2 YFSETQ. The CDR3 covers 14 residues. In DNA form, the CDR3 reads TGCGCCACCGCGACTGCGCGAGGGACCGGGGAGCTGTTTTTT. Translation: CATATARGTGELFF.

A remark on this clone: Germline is not matched at one junction end, which may reflect a read error. The V call is TRBV7-9, the J call TRBJ1-5; no clear D. CDR3 size: 13 residues. Germline values: CDR1 SEHNR, CDR2 FQNEAQ (reference sequence). CDR3 DNA: TGTGCCAGCAGCTTAGCCGGAGGGCAGCACCAGCATTTT. Encoded protein: CASSLAGGQHQHF.

This clone has more than one count but fewer than ten. The chain is built from TRBV6-5 and TRBJ1-2, with D possibly matching TRBD1 (6 bases). The CDR3 runs to 15 residues. V was trimmed by 0 bases and J by 2 bases, leaving 10 bases between them. Germline lookup yields CDR1 MNHEY and CDR2 SVGAGI. The CDR3 DNA reads TGTGCCAGCAGTTACTCGGGGGCAGGAAACTATGGCTACACCTTC. Protein: CASSYSGAGNYGYTF.

This chain joins TRBV23-1 and TRBJ1-5; tentatively, D is TRBD1 (6 bases). TRBV23-1 is annotated as an ORF whose role is uncertain. V was pared by 1 base and J by 4 bases, with 20 bases between. The CDR3 is made up of 18 amino acids. As DNA, the CDR3 is TGCGCCAGCAGTCAATTGGCCCCGCAGGGGAATTGTAATCAGCCCCAGCATTTT. Its protein product is CASSQLAPQGNCNQPQHF.

This sequence joins TRBV7-9 and TRBJ1-1, with a weak D call TRBD1 (5 bases). The germline V gene has CDR1 SEHNR and CDR2 FQNEAQ (reference sequence). Trimming removed 1 base at V and 4 bases at J, with 13 bases between. This CDR3 has 15 amino acids. CDR3 nucleotide sequence: TGTGCCAGCAGCTTAGGAGGAGGAGGGGTCACTGAAGCTTTCTTT. This sequence encodes CASSLGGGGVTEAFF.

CDR3 sequence reads: CASSFLNQPQHF. CDR3 DNA: TGTGCCAGCAGTTTTCTCAATCAGCCCCAGCATTTT. This chain links TRBV27 with TRBJ1-5, with no clear D. Trimming shortened V by 3 bases and J by 3 bases, and 3 bases separated the two germline ends. CDR1 MNHEY and CDR2 SMNVEV come from the germline V gene (reference sequence). The CDR3 runs to 12 residues.